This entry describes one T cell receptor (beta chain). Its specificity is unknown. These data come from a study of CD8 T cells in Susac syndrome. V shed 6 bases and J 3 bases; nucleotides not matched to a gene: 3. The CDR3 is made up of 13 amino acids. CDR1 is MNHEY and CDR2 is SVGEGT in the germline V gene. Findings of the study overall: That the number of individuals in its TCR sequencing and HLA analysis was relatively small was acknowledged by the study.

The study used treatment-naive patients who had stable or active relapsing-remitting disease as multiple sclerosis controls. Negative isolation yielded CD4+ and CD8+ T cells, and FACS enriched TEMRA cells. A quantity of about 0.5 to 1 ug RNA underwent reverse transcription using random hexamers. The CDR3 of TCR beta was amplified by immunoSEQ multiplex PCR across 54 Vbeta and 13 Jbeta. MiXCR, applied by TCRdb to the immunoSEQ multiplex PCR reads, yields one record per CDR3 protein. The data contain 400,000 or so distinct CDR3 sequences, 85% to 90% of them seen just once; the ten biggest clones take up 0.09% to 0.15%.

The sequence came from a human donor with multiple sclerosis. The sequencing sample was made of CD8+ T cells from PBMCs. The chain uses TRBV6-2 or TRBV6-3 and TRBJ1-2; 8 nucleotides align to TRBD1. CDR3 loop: CASRTGQDYGYTF. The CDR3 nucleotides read TGTGCCAGCAGGACGGGACAGGACTATGGCTACACCTTC.